These 15 T cell receptor beta chains came from one sample sequenced in a study of blood T cells in healthy people across ages. Primed by a sample-barcoded 5' primer and a J-beta primer mix, a second PCR proceeded for about 6 to 12 cycles. TCRdb ran MiXCR on the 5' RACE reads and lists one entry per CDR3 protein. The sample has some 1 million distinct CDR3 sequences, 45% seen once; the top ten hold about 20%. Sequencing was done on a sample of blood. These receptors all stem from a woman in her fifties or sixties in good health.

The chain is built from TRBV11-3 and TRBJ2-1, with D possibly being TRBD2 (5 bases). The CDR3 loop spans 14 amino acids. From germline, CDR1 is SGHNT and CDR2 YENEEA. The germline V and J ends were trimmed by 4 bases and 3 bases, with 10 bases remaining between them. The chain's CDR3 is CASSSREFYNEQFF. DNA of the CDR3: TGTGCCAGCAGCTCTCGGGAATTCTACAATGAGCAGTTCTTC. Using reference TRBV11-3 and TRBJ2-1 for the parts outside the CDR3, the full variable domain is EAGVVQSPRYKIIEKKQPVAFWCNPISGHNTLYWYLQNLGQGPELLIRYENEEAVDDSQLPKDRFSAERLKGVDSTLKIQPAELGDSAVYLCASSSREFYNEQFFGPGTRLTVL.

This chain links TRBV7-3 with TRBJ2-5, with TRBD2 matching 11 bases. V lost 4 bases to trimming and J lost 1 base; unmatched junction nucleotides: 5. Looked up from germline, CDR1 is SGHTA and CDR2 is FQGTGA. The CDR3 extends over 16 amino acids. CDR3: CASSSRSGRAQETQYF. CDR3 sequence (DNA): TGTGCCAGCAGCTCCCGTAGCGGGAGGGCCCAAGAGACCCAGTACTTC.

This clonotype showed up just a few times. The genes are TRBV2 and TRBJ2-1; D ambiguous. This CDR3 spans 11 amino acids. The germline gives CDR1 SNHLY, CDR2 FYNNEI. Trimming removed 6 bases at V and 7 bases at J, with 7 bases between. The CDR3 DNA reads TGTGCCAGCAGGAAATATAATGAGCAGTTCTTC. Amino acid sequence: CASRKYNEQFF.

The chain uses TRBV2 and TRBJ1-2; possible D gene TRBD1, 6 bases. The CDR3 runs to 14 residues. Trimming pared 6 bases from V and 7 bases from J, leaving 18 bases between. The germline gives CDR1 SNHLY, CDR2 FYNNEI. The CDR3 sequence is CASSTFWGASGYTF. The CDR3 bases are TGTGCCAGCAGCACATTCTGGGGGGCGTCTGGCTACACCTTC.

The V call is TRBV20-1, the J call TRBJ1-4; TRBD1 matches 7 bases. Germline V gives CDR1 DFQATT, CDR2 SNEGSKA (reference sequence). V trimming: 2 bases; J trimming: 7 bases; junction bases outside the gene matches: 10. This CDR3 has 15 residues. CDR3 coding DNA: TGCAGTGCTAGATCGGCTGGGACAGTGGGTGAAAAACTGTTTTTT. Translated: CSARSAGTVGEKLFF.

This clonotype was counted only a few times. V and J are TRBV7-2 and TRBJ1-2; no definite D call. CDR3 length: 13 residues. The ends were cut back, 4 bases at V and 4 bases at J, with 10 bases in the middle. Germline lookup yields CDR1 SGHTA and CDR2 FQGNSA. This chain's CDR3 is CASSYRSGYGYTF. The CDR3 region has the DNA TGTGCCAGCAGCTATCGATCGGGCTATGGCTACACCTTC.

The gene calls are TRBV15 and TRBJ2-5, with a possible D match to TRBD2 (5 bases). Trimming cost V 0 bases and J 11 bases, with 19 bases left between them. This CDR3 comprises 15 residues. Germline lookup yields CDR1 LNHNV and CDR2 YYDKDF (reference sequence). CDR3 nucleotides: TGTGCCACCAGCAGAGACGGGAACACCTACAATGAGCAGTACTTC. Translation gives CATSRDGNTYNEQYF.

The J gene is TRBJ2-4, the V gene TRBV27; 7 positions match TRBD1. The end of the DNA is better explained by TRBJ2-7, so the J call may be wrong. Germline assignment: CDR1 MNHEY and CDR2 SMNVEV (reference sequence). The CDR3 has 15 amino acids. CDR3: CASSADRAFTYEQYF. In DNA form, the CDR3 reads TGTGCCAGCAGTGCCGACAGGGCCTTTACCTACGAGCAGTACTTC.

The J gene is TRBJ1-4, the V gene TRBV11-2, with TRBD1 identical over 8 bases. Per the germline V gene, CDR1 is SGHAT and CDR2 is FQNNGV. The CDR3 runs 15 residues. Losses at the gene ends were 5 bases for V and 6 bases for J; bases not matched to a gene: 8. This CDR3 reads CASSGRQGIYEKLFF. The CDR3 nucleotides are TGTGCCAGCAGCGGCCGACAGGGGATTTATGAAAAACTGTTTTTT.

This clonotype was observed a handful of times. The rearrangement links TRBV20-1 to TRBJ2-4; 8 nucleotides align to TRBD1. Trimming took 3 bases from V and 3 from J; bases not matched to a gene: 13. CDR1 and CDR2 from the germline V gene are DFQATT and SNEGSKA (reference sequence). CDR3 length: 17 amino acids. The CDR3, as DNA: TGCAGTGCTAGCACTTCGGGACAGGTGACACTCAAAAACATTCAGTACTTC. Encoded protein: CSASTSGQVTLKNIQYF.

The chain recombines TRBV11-3 with TRBJ2-5; TRBD1 might be the D (6 bases). Germline V CDR1 and CDR2: SGHNT, YENEEA. V lost 5 bases and J lost 3, with 10 bases in between. The CDR3 is 13 amino acids. CDR3 sequence reads: CASSTRQEETQYF. The DNA for the CDR3 is TGTGCCAGCAGCACCCGACAGGAAGAGACCCAGTACTTC.

The gene calls are TRBV12-3 or TRBV12-4 and TRBJ1-1; D remains unclear. The V end was cut by 5 bases, the J end by 8 bases, with 21 bases between. The CDR3 runs 15 residues. The CDR3 region is CASSDPPGSSEEAFF. CDR3 DNA: TGTGCCAGCAGTGACCCCCCGGGCTCAAGTGAAGAAGCTTTCTTT.

V and J are TRBV20-1 and TRBJ1-6; D is ambiguous. The germline V and J ends were trimmed by 0 bases and 14 bases, with 11 bases remaining between them. In germline, CDR1 is DFQATT, CDR2 SNEGSKA (reference sequence). This CDR3 is 12 amino acids long. CDR3 sequence reads: CSARELPITLHF. In nucleotides, the CDR3 is TGCAGTGCTAGAGAGTTACCTATCACCCTCCACTTT.

This clonotype has only a few counts. The rearrangement joins TRBV9 to TRBJ2-7, with a possible D match to TRBD1 (5 bases). V gave up 0 bases and J gave up 1 base, with 8 bases separating them. This CDR3 has 14 amino acids. Looked up from germline, CDR1 is SGDLS and CDR2 is YYNGEE. The CDR3 DNA follows: TGTGCCAGCAGCGTAGTGCCAGGGTCCTACGAGCAGTACTTC. It is translated as CASSVVPGSYEQYF.

This chain joins TRBV21-1 and TRBJ2-3; TRBD2 is taken as the D call from the table, unchecked against the DNA. TRBV21-1 is recorded as a pseudogene. The CDR3 consists of 15 residues. The CDR3 protein is CASSTSGGSTDTQYF. CDR3 nucleotide sequence: TGTGCCAGCAGCACCAGCGGGGGGAGCACAGATACGCAGTATTTT.